The T cell receptor beta chain under discussion was sequenced for a study of T cell repertoires in cytomegalovirus infection. Looking at the study overall: CMV epitopes in the study were HLA-C-restricted (recently identified) and HLA-B-restricted (well studied). Study results and limitations: Based on cumulative public TCR beta family frequency, carriers of CMV plus the relevant HLA were identified. The ex vivo response was dominated by HLA-C-restricted CMV-specific TCR beta clonotypes.

TCRdb re-called the reads through MiXCR, storing one row per CDR3 protein. The sample consists of approximately 730,000 distinct CDR3 sequences, under 35% of them appearing once. This clonotype was counted between two and nine times. Its antigen is still unknown. Trimming removed 5 bases at V and 2 bases at J, with 15 bases between. The CDR3 has 16 residues. Looked up from germline, CDR1 is MNHEY and CDR2 is SMNVEV (reference sequence). The source material was cultured CD8+ T cells from PBMCs, sampled from culture after CMV antigen stimulation. The source of this sequence is a human donor in good health (CMV status not recorded). Some clones in this sample may be carry-over from other donors' samples. The chain employs TRBV27 and TRBJ2-2; weak D call: TRBD2 (5 bases). DNA of the CDR3: TGTGCCAGCAGTCACGAAGCCGGGGTTAACACCGGGGAGCTGTTTTTT. Protein sequence: CASSHEAGVNTGELFF.